The 18 T cell receptor beta chains reported below all come from one sample, sequenced in a study of T cell responses to AZD1222 COVID-19 vaccine (dated by TCRdb to 2020 to 2023). The sample's time point label is to be understood as: baseline before first vaccination. The treatment or condition label corresponds to: meningococcal conjugate vaccine given as trial control. The protocol used for the library was the immunoSEQ multiplex PCR assay. Entries here come from immuneACCESS through TCRdb and include only in-frame sequences with V and J called. Some clones fail to appear in such tables; in the studies checked, an unresolved V gene covers under half of the shortfall, and the cause of the remainder is unknown. The table for this sample lists about 79,000 clones; about 90% of them were counted only once. Together, the top ten hold approximately 6.6% of the sample. The sample here was peripheral blood, taken on day 0 of MenACWY control vaccination. All receptors derive from an adult in good health.

The rearrangement joins TRBV19 to TRBJ1-1, with 7 nucleotides matching TRBD1. Germline V gene data show CDR1 as LNHDA and CDR2 as SQIVND (reference sequence). The CDR3 has 13 residues. The J segment lost 3 bases and the V segment lost 7 bases, leaving 5 bases of the junction unmatched. The CDR3 DNA reads as TGTGCCAGTACCGGACAGGCCCACACTGAAGCTTTCTTT. It codes for CASTGQAHTEAFF.

This clone appeared once. The genes are TRBV7-9 and TRBJ2-7; 10 nucleotides agree with TRBD1. Germline lookup yields CDR1 SEHNR and CDR2 FQNEAQ (reference sequence). Trimming removed 4 bases from V and 0 bases from J; junction bases left unmatched: 6. The CDR3 consists of 16 residues. Here the CDR3 DNA reads TGTGCCAGCAGCTCCGCAGGACAGGGGGTCTCCTACGAGCAGTACTTC. It is translated as CASSSAGQGVSYEQYF.

The J gene is TRBJ1-5, the V gene TRBV20-1, with D unresolved. Between the trimmed V and J ends, which lost 3 bases and 2 bases, there was a span of 14 bases. Germline assignment: CDR1 DFQATT and CDR2 SNEGSKA (reference sequence). The CDR3 totals 15 residues. This chain's CDR3 is CSASRGNEGNQPQHF. The CDR3 DNA sequence: TGCAGTGCTAGTCGCGGGAACGAGGGCAATCAGCCCCAGCATTTT.

The genes are TRBV19 and TRBJ1-1; 7 bases are shared with TRBD1. Trimming took 6 bases from V and 4 from J; bases not matched to a gene: 5. Germline CDR1 is LNHDA and CDR2 is SQIVND (reference sequence). The CDR3 has 13 residues. CDR3: CASSTTGATEAFF. CDR3 coding DNA: TGTGCCAGTAGCACTACAGGGGCCACTGAAGCTTTCTTT.

The chain uses TRBV18 and TRBJ2-3; the match to TRBD2 covers 12 bases. The CDR3 sequence is 16 residues long. V lost 3 bases to trimming and J lost 5 bases; unmatched junction nucleotides: 6. Per the germline V gene, CDR1 is KGHSH and CDR2 is LQKENI. CDR3 coding DNA: TGTGCCAGCTCACCTCCTAGCGGGGGGGCAGGAGATACGCAGTATTTT. Translated, it gives CASSPPSGGAGDTQYF.

This chain connects TRBV28 to TRBJ1-5; D remains unclear. The CDR3 covers 12 residues. Germline V CDR1 and CDR2: MDHEN, SYDVKM. The V end was cut by 8 bases, the J end by 3 bases, with 8 bases between. The CDR3 region has the DNA TGTGCCAGCTCGGCAGACAATCAGCCCCAGCATTTT. Translated, it gives CASSADNQPQHF.

The rearrangement links TRBV5-1 to TRBJ2-1; TRBD1 is a possible D gene (6 bases). Trimming left V 4 bases short and J 0 bases short, with 20 bases between. This CDR3 comprises 18 residues. Germline lookup yields CDR1 SGHRS and CDR2 YFSETQ. This CDR3 reads CASSIPKTGPSSYNEQFF. CDR3 DNA sequence: TGCGCCAGCAGCATACCGAAGACAGGTCCCAGCTCCTACAATGAGCAGTTCTTC.

This sequence joins TRBV7-7 and TRBJ2-1; 10 bases fit TRBD1. Germline loops: CDR1 SSHAT, CDR2 FNYEAQ (reference sequence). V lost 0 bases and J lost 9; bases outside the gene matches: 5. The CDR3 has 15 residues. The CDR3 sequence: CASSLATGQGFEQFF. The CDR3 nucleotides read TGTGCCAGCAGCTTAGCTACGGGACAGGGGTTTGAGCAGTTCTTC. The full variable domain, completed using reference TRBV7-7 and TRBJ2-1, is GAGVSQSPRYKVTKRGQDVTLRCDPISSHATLYWYQQALGQGPEFLTYFNYEAQPDKSGLPSDRFSAERPEGSISTLTIQRTEQRDSAMYRCASSLATGQGFEQFFGPGTRLTVL.

The chain joins TRBV6-5 to TRBJ2-7; D possibly corresponds to TRBD1 (6 bases). V was clipped by 3 bases and J by 3 bases, with 18 bases between them. CDR1 and CDR2 from the germline V gene are MNHEY and SVGAGI. This CDR3 contains 16 residues. The CDR3 here is CASSYRQGHEDYEQYF. The CDR3 region has the DNA TGTGCCAGCAGTTATCGGCAGGGGCATGAGGACTACGAGCAGTACTTC.

The chain couples TRBV6-5 to TRBJ2-7, with 7 bases that match TRBD1. The germline CDR1 and CDR2 sequences are MNHEY and SVGAGI. The CDR3 is 14 residues long. V dropped 0 bases and J dropped 6; count of bases not matched to a gene: 5. CDR3: CASSYSMSGGEQYF. Written as DNA, the CDR3 is TGTGCCAGCAGTTACTCGATGTCAGGGGGCGAGCAGTACTTC.

The chain recombines TRBV5-1 with TRBJ1-1; D call uncertain. Germline CDR1 reads SGHRS; CDR2 reads YFSETQ. V lost 2 bases and J lost 4, with 9 bases in between. The CDR3 length is 13 residues. The CDR3 loop reads CASSFNGRTEAFF. CDR3 bases: TGCGCCAGCAGCTTTAACGGGCGCACTGAAGCTTTCTTT.

The V and J genes are TRBV6-5 and TRBJ2-3, with D possibly called TRBD1 or TRBD2 (5 bases each). Per germline, CDR1 MNHEY and CDR2 SVGAGI. The CDR3 sequence is 15 residues long. Trimming stripped 5 bases from V and 3 bases from J, with 15 bases between. CDR3 region: CASSTPGAGTDTQYF. CDR3 DNA sequence: TGTGCCAGCAGTACTCCCGGGGCGGGTACAGATACGCAGTATTTT.

V is TRBV30 and J is TRBJ1-3, with 10 bases matching TRBD1. V lost 2 bases to trimming and J lost 0 bases; unmatched junction nucleotides: 10. Germline V lookup: CDR1 GTSNPN, CDR2 SVGIG (reference sequence). This CDR3 comprises 18 residues. The CDR3 sequence is CAWSPNPGQGSSGNTIYF. The DNA for the CDR3 is TGTGCCTGGAGTCCCAACCCGGGACAGGGGTCCTCTGGAAACACCATATATTTT.

This clone has a handful of counts. V and J are TRBV19 and TRBJ2-7; D is unclear. This CDR3 comprises 14 residues. Germline V CDR1 and CDR2: LNHDA, SQIVND (reference sequence). The germline V and J ends were trimmed by 5 bases and 4 bases, with 15 bases remaining between them. The CDR3 loop is CASSFGRDGYEQYF. In nucleotides, the CDR3 is TGTGCCAGTAGTTTTGGACGCGACGGATACGAGCAGTACTTC. The full variable domain, its missing parts supplied by reference TRBV19 and TRBJ2-7, is DGGITQSPKYLFRKEGQNVTLSCEQNLNHDAMYWYRQDPGQGLRLIYYSQIVNDFQKGDIAEGYSVSREKKESFPLTVTSAQKNPTAFYLCASSFGRDGYEQYFGPGTRLTVT.

The rearrangement joins TRBV6-4 to TRBJ1-5, with unresolved D. The CDR3 totals 15 residues. The V end was cut by 7 bases, the J end by 5 bases, with 18 bases between. Germline V lookup: CDR1 MRHNA, CDR2 SNTAGT. The DNA of the CDR3 is TGTGCCAGCACAAGTAGGTCGGCACTTTATCAGCCCCAGCATTTT. It encodes CASTSRSALYQPQHF.

CDR3 sequence reads: CASSFGTGSYEQYF. The DNA for the CDR3 is TGTGCCAGCAGCTTTGGGACAGGGAGCTACGAGCAGTACTTC. This sequence joins TRBV7-2 and TRBJ2-7; 9 bases are shared with TRBD1. The V gene's germline CDR1 is SGHTA and CDR2 FQGNSA. V dropped 3 bases and J dropped 3; count of bases not matched to a gene: 3. The CDR3 has 14 residues. The full variable domain, completed using reference TRBV7-2 and TRBJ2-7, is GAGVSQSPSNKVTEKGKDVELRCDPISGHTALYWYRQSLGQGLEFLIYFQGNSAPDKSGLPSDRFSAERTGGSVSTLTIQRTQQEDSAVYLCASSFGTGSYEQYFGPGTRLTVT.

The chain is built from TRBV7-9 and TRBJ2-7, with TRBD2 as a possible D gene (5 bases). Trimming cost V 1 base and J 7 bases, with 14 bases left between them. The CDR3 spans 14 residues. The V gene's germline CDR1 is SEHNR and CDR2 FQNEAQ (reference sequence). CDR3 in DNA: TGTGCCAGCAGCTTAGGTGGAGGCGTGAGGGAGCAGTACTTC. Residues: CASSLGGGVREQYF. Full variable domain (outside the CDR3, taken from reference TRBV7-9 and TRBJ2-7): DTGVSQNPRHKITKRGQNVTFRCDPISEHNRLYWYRQTLGQGPEFLTYFQNEAQLEKSRLLSDRFSAERPKGSFSTLEIQRTEQGDSAMYLCASSLGGGVREQYFGPGTRLTVT.

The rearrangement uses TRBV9 and TRBJ2-1; 13 bases map to TRBD2. This CDR3 spans 14 amino acids. Germline V CDR1 and CDR2: SGDLS, YYNGEE. J gave up 9 bases and V 3 bases, and 3 bases lay outside the gene matches. The CDR3 sequence: CASSDGTSGAEQFF. Here the CDR3 DNA reads TGTGCCAGCAGCGACGGGACTAGCGGGGCTGAGCAGTTCTTC.